The clone carrying this TCR beta chain has only a few counts. This sample is drawn from a study of blood T cell repertoires in COVID-19. Study in general: Collection of acute and convalescent COVID-19 samples took place in the United States, Italy and Spain.

The repertoire was sequenced with immunoSEQ multiplex PCR; TCRdb's copy has only in-frame clones and lacks some. The data contain 65,000 to 85,000 clones, approximately 88% of them singletons. The length of the CDR3 is 13 residues. V lost 2 bases, J lost 6 bases, and 8 bases lay in between. Germline assignment: CDR1 KGHSH and CDR2 LQKENI. Sequenced material: peripheral blood. This chain connects TRBV18 to TRBJ2-1; D uncertain. This TCR was sampled from a human donor in a cohort sampled during active COVID-19. The CDR3 bases are TGTGCCAGCTCACCAATAGAAACCAATGAGCAGTTCTTC. It encodes CASSPIETNEQFF.